These 21 T cell receptor beta chains originate from one sample sequenced in a study of blood T cell repertoires in COVID-19 (dated by TCRdb to 2018 to 2021). The library was made by the immunoSEQ multiplex PCR assay. TCRdb provides this immuneACCESS table in a form limited to in-frame rearrangements. Some clones are lacking; in checked studies, under half of them reflect an unresolved V gene, and why the rest are absent is not known. The sample profile shows around 140,000 clones; 70% to 90% of them were found once. Jointly, the top ten make up around 4.5% of the sample. The sequencing sample was made of PBMCs or T cells enriched from blood (not recorded which). Receptors were obtained from a man aged 50 to 60 who had recovered from COVID-19.

The chain recombines TRBV5-4 with TRBJ2-1; the D gene is possibly TRBD1 (7 bases). CDR3 length: 17 residues. Germline V gene data show CDR1 as SGHNT and CDR2 as YYREEE (reference sequence). Trimming stripped 4 bases from V and 6 bases from J, with 23 bases between. The CDR3 sequence: CASSPTSGGNKGNEQFF. CDR3 nucleotides: TGTGCCAGCAGCCCCACCTCAGGGGGGAATAAAGGCAATGAGCAGTTCTTC.

The chain uses TRBV2 and TRBJ2-1; TRBD2 agrees at 16 bases. Germline V gives CDR1 SNHLY, CDR2 FYNNEI. This CDR3 is built from 16 residues. Trimming took 6 bases from V and 8 from J; bases not matched to a gene: 7. The CDR3, as DNA: TGTGCCAGCAGCCGAGGGACTAGCGGGAGGGTCCATGAGCAGTTCTTC. This translates into CASSRGTSGRVHEQFF. The whole variable domain, filled in from reference TRBV2 and TRBJ2-1, reads EPEVTQTPSHQVTQMGQEVILRCVPISNHLYFYWYRQILGQKVEFLVSFYNNEISEKSEIFDDQFSVERPDGSNFTLKIRSTKLEDSAMYFCASSRGTSGRVHEQFFGPGTRLTVL.

The CDR3 DNA sequence: TGCGCCAGCAGCCACGACGGGAGAGGGACCGGGGAGCTGTTTTTT. It translates to CASSHDGRGTGELFF. The chain is built from TRBV4-3 and TRBJ2-2; TRBD2 might be the D (6 bases). V lost 3 bases and J 5 bases, leaving 13 bases between the germline ends. Germline CDR1 reads LGHNA; CDR2 reads YSLEER. The CDR3 loop spans 15 amino acids.

The J gene is TRBJ1-5, the V gene TRBV7-2; D call uncertain. The CDR3 runs to 13 residues. Germline values: CDR1 SGHTA, CDR2 FQGNSA. Trimming removed 5 bases from V and 5 bases from J, with 10 bases in between. CDR3 in amino acids: CASSKGEHQPQHF. The CDR3 DNA reads as TGTGCCAGCAGCAAGGGAGAACATCAGCCCCAGCATTTT.

The chain carries TRBV15 and TRBJ1-3; D might be TRBD1 (6 bases). The CDR3 is 16 amino acids. V was pared by 0 bases and J by 4 bases, with 13 bases between. Germline CDR1 and CDR2: LNHNV and YYDKDF (reference sequence). The CDR3 region has the DNA TGTGCCACCAGCAGAGACCGGCGGGGGCAGGGAAACACCATATATTTT. Translating gives CATSRDRRGQGNTIYF.

This rearrangement joins TRBV30 to TRBJ1-5, with D maybe TRBD1 (5 bases). The CDR3 loop spans 14 amino acids. The V gene lost 0 bases and the J gene lost 7 bases, with 13 bases spanning the gap. Germline-derived CDR1 and CDR2 are GTSNPN and SVGIG (reference sequence). CDR3 coding DNA: TGTGCCTGGAGTGTGTCTTCAGGGAGGCAGCCCCAGCATTTT. Its translation: CAWSVSSGRQPQHF.

V usage is TRBV5-1 and J usage is TRBJ1-6; TRBD1 is a possible D gene (5 bases). This CDR3 has 14 residues. Looked up from germline, CDR1 is SGHRS and CDR2 is YFSETQ. Trimming removed 2 bases from V and 10 bases from J, with 13 bases in between. DNA for the CDR3: TGCGCCAGCAGCTTACAGGTAGCTGGGTCACCCCTCCACTTT. Its protein is CASSLQVAGSPLHF.

The chain is built from TRBV3-1 (or the pseudogene TRBV3-2) and TRBJ2-3, with 8 bases aligning to TRBD2. CDR1 and CDR2 (germline): LGHDT, YNNKEL (reference sequence). The CDR3 contains 19 residues. The V segment lost 0 bases and the J segment 0 bases; nucleotides outside the gene matches: 11. This CDR3 is CASSQEVLAGFTSTDTQYF. The CDR3 nucleotides read TGTGCCAGCAGCCAAGAGGTTTTAGCGGGATTTACTAGCACAGATACGCAGTATTTT.

This clone was detected only once. The V call is TRBV7-2, the J call TRBJ1-1; 9 bases align to TRBD1. Germline V gene lookup returns CDR1 SGHTA and CDR2 FQGNSA. The length of the CDR3 is 14 residues. Trimming at V came to 4 bases and at J to 5 bases, leaving 5 bases not matched to a gene. This CDR3 is CASSWDRVETEAFF. In DNA form, the CDR3 reads TGTGCCAGCAGCTGGGACAGGGTCGAGACTGAAGCTTTCTTT.

This chain links TRBV28 with TRBJ2-6; D perhaps matches TRBD2 (6 bases). The germline V gene has CDR1 MDHEN and CDR2 SYDVKM. V was clipped by 3 bases and J by 1 base, with 16 bases between them. This CDR3 spans 18 amino acids. The CDR3 coding sequence is TGTGCCAGCAGTTTGGGGGGAACAGCCATTTCTGGGGCCAACGTCCTGACTTTC. Translating it yields CASSLGGTAISGANVLTF.

The chain carries TRBV2 and TRBJ1-4; 10 nucleotides match TRBD1. The CDR3 runs to 14 residues. The germline V gene has CDR1 SNHLY and CDR2 FYNNEI. J lost 7 bases, V lost 8 bases, and 7 bases had no gene match. The CDR3 here is CASHWTGGSEKLFF. The CDR3 nucleotides read TGTGCCAGCCACTGGACAGGGGGTAGTGAAAAACTGTTTTTT.

To note about this clone: Other DNA sequences from this sample encode an identical CDR3 as well. J is TRBJ2-7 and V is TRBV7-2; 9 bases align to TRBD2. Germline trimming cut 5 bases from V and 0 bases from J; bases unmatched to any gene: 2. Looked up from germline, CDR1 is SGHTA and CDR2 is FQGNSA. The CDR3 contains 14 residues. Here the CDR3 DNA reads TGTGCCAGCAGCCGGACTAGCGTCTCCTACGAGCAGTACTTC. Translation gives CASSRTSVSYEQYF.

V gene TRBV2 combines with J gene TRBJ2-1; TRBD2 might be the D (5 bases). V was pared by 6 bases and J by 7 bases, with 16 bases between. The length of the CDR3 is 14 residues. In germline, CDR1 is SNHLY, CDR2 FYNNEI. Here the CDR3 DNA reads TGTGCCAGCAGACGCTCGAGGGAAGGGAATGAGCAGTTCTTC. This translates into CASRRSREGNEQFF.

As DNA, the CDR3 is TGCGCCAGCAGCTTTGTCCGGGACAGTGGAGCATCCTACGAGCAGTACTTC. The encoded protein is CASSFVRDSGASYEQYF. V and J are TRBV5-1 and TRBJ2-7; 7 bases map to TRBD1. Germline CDR1 SGHRS, CDR2 YFSETQ. V was pared by 2 bases and J by 1 base, with 12 bases of the junction left unmatched. The CDR3 loop spans 17 amino acids.

V usage is TRBV7-9 and J usage is TRBJ1-5, with 9 nucleotides matching TRBD1. Germline V CDR1 and CDR2: SEHNR, FQNEAQ (reference sequence). The CDR3 runs to 17 residues. V shed 7 bases, J shed 7 bases, and the junction held 17 bases outside the gene matches. CDR3 loop: CASKQPCNRGQGQPQHF. The CDR3 nucleotides are TGTGCCAGCAAACAACCGTGCAACAGGGGGCAAGGACAGCCCCAGCATTTT.

The chain couples TRBV5-1 to TRBJ1-4, with TRBD1 matching 7 bases. V lost 0 bases and J lost 7; bases outside the gene matches: 3. Germline CDR1 reads SGHRS; CDR2 reads YFSETQ. This CDR3 is 14 amino acids long. The CDR3 here is CASSLGQGREKLFF. The CDR3 DNA sequence: TGCGCCAGCAGCTTGGGACAGGGACGTGAAAAACTGTTTTTT.

This clone has a single count. The rearrangement uses TRBV7-2 and TRBJ2-2; TRBD1 matches 12 bases. The V gene's germline CDR1 is SGHTA and CDR2 FQGNSA. The CDR3 covers 16 residues. Germline trimming cut 5 bases from V and 6 bases from J; bases unmatched to any gene: 7. CDR3 in amino acids: CASSLGTGGFAGELFF. The DNA for the CDR3 is TGTGCCAGCAGCCTCGGGACAGGGGGCTTTGCCGGGGAGCTGTTTTTT.

CDR3 in DNA: TGTGCCAGCAGCTTAGCTGGGGGGGGTATCTACGAGCAGTACGTC. Translating gives CASSLAGGGIYEQYV. The chain has TRBV7-2 and TRBJ2-7; 7 bases map to TRBD2. CDR1 and CDR2 from the germline V gene are SGHTA and FQGNSA. This CDR3 contains 15 residues. Losses at the gene ends were 0 bases for V and 3 bases for J; bases not matched to a gene: 5.

J is TRBJ2-2 and V is TRBV2; a possible D gene is TRBD1 (5 bases). Germline lookup yields CDR1 SNHLY and CDR2 FYNNEI. Trimming cost V 2 bases and J 6 bases, with 10 bases left between them. The CDR3 consists of 14 residues. CDR3 in amino acids: CASSEKGAAGELFF. CDR3 in DNA: TGTGCCAGCAGTGAAAAAGGGGCGGCCGGGGAGCTGTTTTTT. Full variable domain (rest looked up from reference TRBV2 and TRBJ2-2): EPEVTQTPSHQVTQMGQEVILRCVPISNHLYFYWYRQILGQKVEFLVSFYNNEISEKSEIFDDQFSVERPDGSNFTLKIRSTKLEDSAMYFCASSEKGAAGELFFGEGSRLTVL.

The chain combines TRBV5-1 with TRBJ1-5, with 7 bases that match TRBD1. CDR1 is SGHRS and CDR2 is YFSETQ in the germline V gene. Losses at the gene ends were 2 bases for V and 6 bases for J; bases not matched to a gene: 5. The CDR3 contains 14 residues. The CDR3 DNA sequence: TGCGCCAGCAGCTTTGGAGGGGGCGGTCAGCCCCAGCATTTT. Protein product: CASSFGGGGQPQHF.

The chain joins TRBV7-9 to TRBJ2-7, with TRBD1 as a possible D gene (5 bases). Trimming left V 3 bases short and J 0 bases short, with 6 bases between. This CDR3 contains 13 residues. The germline gives CDR1 SEHNR, CDR2 FQNEAQ (reference sequence). CDR3 in amino acids: CASSFGHSYEQYF. Written as DNA, the CDR3 is TGTGCCAGCAGCTTCGGACACTCCTACGAGCAGTACTTC. The variable domain in full, with the rest retrieved from reference TRBV7-9 and TRBJ2-7, is DTGVSQNPRHKITKRGQNVTFRCDPISEHNRLYWYRQTLGQGPEFLTYFQNEAQLEKSRLLSDRFSAERPKGSFSTLEIQRTEQGDSAMYLCASSFGHSYEQYFGPGTRLTVT.